This T cell receptor beta chain originates from a study of CD8+CD57+ T cells in acquired aplastic anemia (dated 2018 in TCRdb). Study-level background: Extracted DNA from sorted CD4+ and CD8+ cells averaged around 3.5 ug, ranging from roughly 0.17 to 30 ug. CD8+CD57+ expansion was defined as a frequency above the mean frequency observed in healthy subjects. Broader findings and caveats from the paper: Roughly 29 CD8+ CDR3 sequences were found in both patients and controls but appeared to be highly expressed in patients and within the immunodominant clones of the patients. CD8+ Simpson's diversity did not differ significantly between patients and healthy controls (P=0.060).

This clonotype has a single count. What antigen it recognizes has not been identified. The record has no base qualities; no much larger clone is one base away. A single read is weak support. Genomic DNA served as template for TCR beta VDJ combination and CDR3 sequence profiling. An Illumina HiSeq 2000 was used for TCR repertoire sequencing. Turning to the authors' computational methods: Repertoires were assessed using TRBV/TRBJ rearrangement plots, CDR3 size and DJ length profiles, and Simpson's diversity index. The most abundant DNA sequence in the deep sequencing data was defined as the immunodominant clone. CDR3 amino acid sequences were checked for sharing between subjects and were compared against published repertoires and the VDJdb database. TCRdb trimmed public reads at Q25 via fastp, called clones via MiXCR and kept in-frame beta chains. Identical CDR3 proteins give one entry, which carries the most common genes and DNA. These V and J calls rely on TCRdb rather than the paper's analysis. The sample table shows a few hundred thousand distinct CDR3 sequences, and about a third are seen once. The ten biggest clones cover 0.7% to 1% of the sample.

Its CDR3 holds 15 amino acids, cysteine through phenylalanine. CDR3 DNA only is kept here, 45 bases in frame from base 1. Trimming costs V 3 bases and J 2 bases, and their ends lie 13 bases apart. The patients picked for sequencing were ones in whom flow cytometry had shown an expansion of CD8+CD57+ cells. Every patient had severe acquired aplastic anemia, diagnosed using the International Study of Aplastic Anemia and Agranulocytosis and Camitta criteria. No therapy had been received by the patients at the time of blood sampling. In the study, sorted CD4+ and CD8+ blood T cells from patients with severe aplastic anemia and from healthy subjects underwent deep sequencing of TCR repertoires. Patients were enrolled in the USA under clinicaltrials.gov protocols 00001620, 01623167, 00001397, 00071045, 00081523 and 00961064. Ficoll-Paque density gradient centrifugation was used to isolate peripheral blood mononuclear cells. Before DNA extraction, CD4+ and CD8+ T cells were sorted with FACS or magnetic beads.

Sequencing was performed on sorted CD4+, CD8+, or CD8+CD57+ T cells (not recorded which) from PBMCs. This receptor was identified in a human donor with aplastic anemia. The chain couples TRBV12-3 or TRBV12-4 to TRBJ1-1; TRBD1 could be the D gene, as 5 bases match. The CDR3 in this case is CASSFVPGVNTEAFF. The DNA sequence reads TGTGCCAGCAGTTTTGTTCCGGGGGTCAACACTGAAGCTTTCTTT.